This T cell receptor beta chain was sequenced during a study of PD-1 blockade in classical Hodgkin lymphoma. Findings of the study overall: With CD4+ cells, TCR diversity rose significantly by C4D1, but not with CD8+ cells. The diversity seen at baseline in complete responders resembled that of newly diagnosed patients. Those starting nivolumab under 1 year post-ASCT were excluded.

This table comes from immunoSEQ multiplex PCR, and its TCRdb copy is limited to in-frame clones, with some not included. In the table there are around 19,000 clones, roughly three quarters of which are singletons. The time point is: cycle 4 day 1 (C4D1), after 5 to 7 weeks of nivolumab. With no exception, relapse followed autologous stem cell transplantation in all patients, and brentuximab vedotin exposure varied. Best responses fell into complete response, partial response or progressive disease. As concerns this clone: Antigen specificity is unknown.

Sequencing used peripheral blood mononuclear cells (PBMCs), obtained before the fourth cycle of nivolumab. This receptor was identified in a human donor with classical Hodgkin lymphoma.

CDR3 sequence reads: CSVEVGDGTDTQYF. The CDR3 region has the DNA TGCAGCGTTGAAGTCGGGGATGGAACAGATACGCAGTATTTT. The rearrangement joins TRBV29-1 to TRBJ2-3, with a tentative D call TRBD2 (5 bases). Germline CDR1 reads SQVTM; CDR2 reads ANQGSEA. V lost 1 base to trimming and J lost 3 bases, with 11 bases between them. The CDR3 sequence is 14 residues long.